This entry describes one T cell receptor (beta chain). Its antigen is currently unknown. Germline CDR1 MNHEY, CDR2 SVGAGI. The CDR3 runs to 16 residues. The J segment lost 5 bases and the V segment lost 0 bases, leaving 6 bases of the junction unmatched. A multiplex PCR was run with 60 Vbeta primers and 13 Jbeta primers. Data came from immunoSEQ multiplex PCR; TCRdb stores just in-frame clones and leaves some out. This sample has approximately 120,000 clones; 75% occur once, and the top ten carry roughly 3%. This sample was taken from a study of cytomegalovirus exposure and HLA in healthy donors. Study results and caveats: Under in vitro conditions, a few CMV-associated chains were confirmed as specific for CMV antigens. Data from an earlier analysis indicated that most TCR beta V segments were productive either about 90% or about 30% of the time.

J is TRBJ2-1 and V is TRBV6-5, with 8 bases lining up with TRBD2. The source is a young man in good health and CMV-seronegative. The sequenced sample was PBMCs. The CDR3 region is CASSYSGGGPHNEQFF. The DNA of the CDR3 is TGTGCCAGCAGTTACTCCGGGGGGGGGCCTCACAATGAGCAGTTCTTC.